This TCR beta chain appears in the sequencing data of a study of PD-L1 blockade in urothelial cancer. Germline V CDR1 and CDR2: MNHNS, SASEGT. The CDR3 is 15 amino acids. Trimming cost V 6 bases and J 0 bases; bases outside gene matches: 5. Clones were read by immunoSEQ multiplex PCR, and TCRdb kept only the in-frame ones, dropping some. Among some 76,000 clones listed, about 88% were seen once. This TCR derives from a man aged 55 to 70 with urothelial cancer. Sequencing used PBMCs, obtained around atezolizumab (anti-PD-L1) treatment. The gene calls are TRBV6-1 and TRBJ1-2; 9 bases map to TRBD1. The CDR3 sequence: CASSRTGAPNYGYTF. The CDR3 region has the DNA TGTGCCAGCAGCCGGACAGGGGCCCCTAACTATGGCTACACCTTC.